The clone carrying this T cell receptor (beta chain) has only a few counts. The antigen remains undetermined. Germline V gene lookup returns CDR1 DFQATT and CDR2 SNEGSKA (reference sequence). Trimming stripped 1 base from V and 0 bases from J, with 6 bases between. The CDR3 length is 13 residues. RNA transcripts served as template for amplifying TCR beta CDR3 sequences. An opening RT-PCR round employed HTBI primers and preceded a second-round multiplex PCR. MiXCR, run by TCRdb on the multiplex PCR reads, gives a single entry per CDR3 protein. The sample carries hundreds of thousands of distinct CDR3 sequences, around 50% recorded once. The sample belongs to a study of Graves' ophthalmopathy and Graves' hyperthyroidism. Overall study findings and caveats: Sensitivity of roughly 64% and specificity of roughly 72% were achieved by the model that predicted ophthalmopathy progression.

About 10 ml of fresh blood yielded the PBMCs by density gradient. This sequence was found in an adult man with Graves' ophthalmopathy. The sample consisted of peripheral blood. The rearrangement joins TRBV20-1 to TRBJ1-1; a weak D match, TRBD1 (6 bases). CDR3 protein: CSARGTVNTEAFF. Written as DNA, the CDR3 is TGCAGTGCTAGAGGGACAGTGAACACTGAAGCTTTCTTT.